The 26 T cell receptor beta chains below all came from one sample that was sequenced in a study of naive CD8 T cells in extremely preterm neonates. Without labor or membrane rupture, elective cesareans at about 35-43 weeks supplied term cord blood. Assay: immunoSEQ multiplex PCR; the TCRdb copy retains only in-frame clones and omits some. This table has about 4,800 clones, 97% appearing once. Sequenced: naive CD8+ T cells from cord blood. These receptors all stem from a newborn in good health.

This clone came up once. CDR3 bases: TGTGCCAGCAGCTTGGCCGGCCCGGGGGGGCTCACAGATACGCAGTATTTT. It translates to CASSLAGPGGLTDTQYF. The chain joins TRBV5-4 to TRBJ2-3, with 8 bases aligning to TRBD2. V shed 0 bases, J shed 2 bases, and the junction held 8 bases outside the gene matches. Germline CDR1 SGHNT, CDR2 YYREEE (reference sequence). This CDR3 spans 17 amino acids.

The chain joins TRBV19 to TRBJ1-2, with a possible D match to TRBD1 (5 bases). This CDR3 region has 11 residues. Deletions cut 10 bases from V and 8 bases from J, with 14 bases between. CDR1 and CDR2 from the germline V gene are LNHDA and SQIVND (reference sequence). The CDR3: CAISLGGGYTF. The CDR3 coding sequence is TGTGCCATTTCCCTCGGGGGAGGCTACACCTTC.

CDR3 residues: CASSLARGGYGYTF. CDR3 in DNA: TGTGCCAGCAGCTTAGCGCGAGGGGGCTATGGCTACACCTTC. The chain uses TRBV7-2 and TRBJ1-2; D possibly corresponds to TRBD1 (6 bases). The CDR3 is 14 amino acids. Germline-derived CDR1 and CDR2 are SGHTA and FQGNSA. V lost 0 bases and J lost 4, with 9 bases in between.

CDR3 nucleotide sequence: TGTGCCAGCAAGCCCCCGGGACTAGATCCGTATTTT. It yields the protein CASKPPGLDPYF. V usage is TRBV6-5 and J usage is TRBJ2-3; 8 nucleotides match TRBD2. V shed 7 bases, J shed 14 bases, and the junction held 11 bases outside the gene matches. From germline, CDR1 is MNHEY and CDR2 SVGAGI. The CDR3 contains 12 residues.

The chain carries TRBV5-1 and TRBJ2-7; D is undetermined. The germline V gene encodes CDR1 SGHRS and CDR2 YFSETQ. V was clipped by 0 bases and J by 2 bases, with 9 bases between them. The CDR3 consists of 14 residues. CDR3: CASSLEAVAYEQYF. The CDR3 region has the DNA TGCGCCAGCAGCTTGGAAGCTGTGGCCTACGAGCAGTACTTC.

The chain combines TRBV4-2 with TRBJ2-2; the match to TRBD2 covers 13 bases. After removal of 2 bases from V and 6 bases from J, the junction contained 6 bases not matched to a gene. Germline loops: CDR1 LGHNA, CDR2 YNFKEQ. The CDR3 is made up of 17 amino acids. The CDR3 spells CASSQLTSGGGAGELFF. The CDR3, as DNA: TGTGCCAGCAGCCAACTTACTAGCGGGGGGGGAGCCGGGGAGCTGTTTTTT.

The J gene is TRBJ1-1, the V gene TRBV19; 7 positions agree with TRBD1. This CDR3 is built from 17 residues. CDR1 and CDR2 from the germline V gene are LNHDA and SQIVND (reference sequence). V trimming: 4 bases; J trimming: 1 base; junction bases outside the gene matches: 12. CDR3 nucleotide sequence: TGTGCCAGTAGTACAAGACAGGGACATCCATCGAACACTGAAGCTTTCTTT. Encoded protein: CASSTRQGHPSNTEAFF.

This chain joins TRBV5-5 and TRBJ1-1; 7 bases map to TRBD1. The CDR3 runs 12 residues. Germline loops: CDR1 SGHKS, CDR2 YYEKEE (reference sequence). CDR3 amino acids: CTSGAGGSEAFF. The CDR3 DNA reads as TGTACCTCCGGGGCAGGGGGGTCTGAAGCTTTCTTT.

This chain connects TRBV4-3 to TRBJ1-1, with 7 bases matching TRBD1. This CDR3 has 15 residues. Trimming took 4 bases from V and 5 from J; bases not matched to a gene: 10. CDR1 and CDR2 from the germline V gene are LGHNA and YSLEER. CDR3 nucleotides: TGCGCCAGCAGCCTGCATAGACAGGGAAATACTGAAGCTTTCTTT. It translates to CASSLHRQGNTEAFF.

The chain carries TRBV4-3 and TRBJ2-7; D call uncertain. CDR3 length equals 15 residues. CDR1 and CDR2 from the germline V gene are LGHNA and YSLEER. The germline V and J ends were trimmed by 0 bases and 2 bases, with 11 bases remaining between them. CDR3 sequence reads: CASSQDWAVTYEQYF. CDR3 DNA: TGCGCCAGCAGCCAAGATTGGGCAGTTACCTACGAGCAGTACTTC.

The V and J genes are TRBV9 and TRBJ1-4; 7 positions match TRBD1. This CDR3 comprises 18 residues. The ends lost 0 bases at V and 0 bases at J; junction bases unmatched: 8. CDR1 SGDLS and CDR2 YYNGEE come from the germline V gene. The CDR3 loop is CASSVGRQGPATNEKLFF. The CDR3, as DNA: TGTGCCAGCAGCGTAGGGAGACAGGGCCCTGCAACTAATGAAAAACTGTTTTTT.

The V gene is TRBV6-1, the J gene TRBJ1-1; 9 bases agree with TRBD1. This CDR3 has 17 amino acids. The ends lost 3 bases at V and 2 bases at J; junction bases unmatched: 10. Looked up from germline, CDR1 is MNHNS and CDR2 is SASEGT. The CDR3 bases are TGTGCCAGCAGTGAGGCTCAAACGGACAGGGGTAACACTGAAGCTTTCTTT. Translation gives CASSEAQTDRGNTEAFF.

This chain joins TRBV4-3 and TRBJ1-1; D is uncertain. Trimming took 0 bases from V and 8 from J, leaving 10 bases between them. From germline, CDR1 is LGHNA and CDR2 YSLEER. CDR3 size: 13 residues. The CDR3 region is CASSQDRRAEAFF. CDR3 DNA sequence: TGCGCCAGCAGCCAAGATAGGCGGGCCGAAGCTTTCTTT.

This clone was recorded once. The chain has TRBV2 and TRBJ2-1; 10 bases map to TRBD2. The CDR3 spans 15 residues. Per the germline V gene, CDR1 is SNHLY and CDR2 is FYNNEI. Germline trimming cut 3 bases from V and 6 bases from J; bases unmatched to any gene: 5. The CDR3 sequence: CASSEAQRGGNEQFF. The CDR3 nucleotides read TGTGCCAGCAGTGAGGCCCAGCGGGGGGGCAATGAGCAGTTCTTC.

This clone came up once. For the CDR3, the DNA is TGCGCCAGCAGCCAAGTCCCTGGTAGCGGGGAGGCCGGGGAGCTGTTTTTT. It yields the protein CASSQVPGSGEAGELFF. The chain links TRBV4-1 to TRBJ2-2; 8 bases align to TRBD2. CDR1 and CDR2 from the germline V gene are MGHRA and YSYEKL. V lost 1 base, J lost 6 bases, and 10 bases stayed unmatched. This CDR3 region has 17 residues.

The chain carries TRBV11-2 and TRBJ2-5; 7 bases agree with TRBD2. The last part of the DNA fits TRBJ2-7 better; the J call may be wrong. This CDR3 is 17 amino acids long. Germline assignment: CDR1 SGHAT and CDR2 FQNNGV. The CDR3 loop is CASSFSIRDYLPYEQYF. The CDR3 bases are TGTGCCAGCAGCTTCTCCATCCGGGACTACCTTCCCTACGAGCAGTACTTC.

The V and J genes are TRBV27 and TRBJ2-7, with D perhaps matching TRBD1 (6 bases). This CDR3 contains 14 residues. The germline gives CDR1 MNHEY, CDR2 SMNVEV (reference sequence). Deletions cut 2 bases from V and 2 bases from J, with 10 bases between. CDR3 sequence (DNA): TGTGCCAGCAGTTTAAGGGGGATCACCTACGAGCAGTACTTC. Amino acids: CASSLRGITYEQYF.

This clone was detected only a few times. The chain uses TRBV4-1 and TRBJ2-7; 8 bases fit TRBD1. Germline CDR1 reads MGHRA; CDR2 reads YSYEKL. This CDR3 is built from 14 residues. The ends lost 4 bases at V and 3 bases at J; junction bases unmatched: 5. The DNA of the CDR3 is TGCGCCAGCAGCCTGCCGGGACAGGTCTACGAGCAGTACTTC. Its translation: CASSLPGQVYEQYF.

The gene calls are TRBV4-1 and TRBJ1-2; 8 nucleotides match TRBD1. The ends lost 4 bases at V and 5 bases at J; junction bases unmatched: 6. The CDR3 runs 14 residues. CDR1 is MGHRA, CDR2 YSYEKL, per germline. This CDR3 reads CASSPKTGVYGYTF. The DNA of the CDR3 is TGCGCCAGCAGCCCAAAGACAGGGGTGTATGGCTACACCTTC.

This rearrangement joins TRBV28 to TRBJ1-1, with 7 bases aligning to TRBD1. CDR1 and CDR2 (germline): MDHEN, SYDVKM. After removal of 10 bases from V and 5 bases from J, the junction contained 7 bases not matched to a gene. The CDR3 runs to 12 residues. CDR3 sequence: CATLTGVTEAFF. The CDR3 DNA sequence: TGTGCCACCTTAACAGGGGTGACTGAAGCTTTCTTT.

The chain couples TRBV6-5 to TRBJ2-2, with D maybe TRBD2 (5 bases). Germline values: CDR1 MNHEY, CDR2 SVGAGI. CDR3 length: 12 amino acids. Trimming took off 10 bases at V and 2 bases at J, with 8 bases between the two ends. The CDR3 sequence is CAIRLNTGELFF. CDR3 nucleotide sequence: TGTGCCATCCGACTAAACACCGGGGAGCTGTTTTTT.

This rearrangement joins TRBV2 to TRBJ2-7, with 9 bases aligning to TRBD2. CDR1 is SNHLY, CDR2 FYNNEI, per germline. Trimming took 3 bases from V and 2 from J; bases not matched to a gene: 2. The CDR3 covers 14 residues. The CDR3 loop reads CASSEASGAYEQYF. The CDR3 bases are TGTGCCAGCAGTGAGGCTAGCGGGGCCTACGAGCAGTACTTC.

This chain uses TRBV29-1 with TRBJ2-7, with TRBD1 matching 7 bases. V lost 6 bases and J lost 1; bases outside the gene matches: 15. Germline lookup yields CDR1 SQVTM and CDR2 ANQGSEA. The CDR3 covers 16 residues. The CDR3 nucleotides read TGCAGCGTCGAGAAAGGGGACCGGGACAGATCCTACGAGCAGTACTTC. Translated: CSVEKGDRDRSYEQYF.

This clone appeared once. The V gene is TRBV4-3, the J gene TRBJ2-3, with D unclear. Trimming removed 2 bases from V and 0 bases from J, with 6 bases in between. Germline CDR1 and CDR2: LGHNA and YSLEER. This CDR3 comprises 14 residues. CDR3: CASSQSTSTDTQYF. CDR3 coding DNA: TGCGCCAGCAGCCAATCCACTAGCACAGATACGCAGTATTTT.

This clone occurred once. The chain employs TRBV30 and TRBJ1-4, with 8 bases lining up with TRBD1. The length of the CDR3 is 14 residues. Germline assignment: CDR1 GTSNPN and CDR2 SVGIG (reference sequence). With V trimmed by 0 bases and J by 8 bases, 5 bases remained unmatched. The CDR3 is CAWSVGTGGEKLFF. The CDR3 DNA reads as TGTGCCTGGAGTGTCGGGACAGGTGGCGAAAAACTGTTTTTT.

The V gene is TRBV7-6, the J gene TRBJ2-7; D perhaps matches TRBD2 (5 bases). V was clipped by 0 bases and J by 1 base, with 7 bases between them. The CDR3 consists of 14 residues. Germline assignment: CDR1 SGHVS and CDR2 FNYEAQ. DNA of the CDR3: TGTGCCAGCAGCTTAGCTCGGACTTCCTACGAGCAGTACTTC. Translating gives CASSLARTSYEQYF. Full variable domain (outside the CDR3, taken from reference TRBV7-6 and TRBJ2-7): GAGVSQSPRYKVTKRGQDVALRCDPISGHVSLYWYRQALGQGPEFLTYFNYEAQQDKSGLPNDRFSAERPEGSISTLTIQRTEQRDSAMYRCASSLARTSYEQYFGPGTRLTVT.